The clone carrying this TCR beta chain was detected only once. V lost 3 bases and J lost 4, with 10 bases in between. The CDR3 totals 13 residues. Germline values: CDR1 WNHNN, CDR2 SYGVQD (reference sequence). The entry originates in a study of shared clonotypes between healthy human individuals. TCRdb's table, derived via immunoSEQ multiplex PCR, lists solely in-frame clones and lacks some. Among about 2.3 million clones listed, less than 95% were seen once. The TCR originated in a young man in good health. Some clones in this sample may be carry-over from other donors' samples. The chain employs TRBV10-1 and TRBJ2-7, with unresolved D. The sequenced sample was naive CD4+ T cells from PBMCs. The subset is: CD45RA+ positively selected. The CDR3 nucleotides read TGCGCCAGCAGTGAAGGAGCCCTTTACGAGCAGTACTTC. It encodes CASSEGALYEQYF.